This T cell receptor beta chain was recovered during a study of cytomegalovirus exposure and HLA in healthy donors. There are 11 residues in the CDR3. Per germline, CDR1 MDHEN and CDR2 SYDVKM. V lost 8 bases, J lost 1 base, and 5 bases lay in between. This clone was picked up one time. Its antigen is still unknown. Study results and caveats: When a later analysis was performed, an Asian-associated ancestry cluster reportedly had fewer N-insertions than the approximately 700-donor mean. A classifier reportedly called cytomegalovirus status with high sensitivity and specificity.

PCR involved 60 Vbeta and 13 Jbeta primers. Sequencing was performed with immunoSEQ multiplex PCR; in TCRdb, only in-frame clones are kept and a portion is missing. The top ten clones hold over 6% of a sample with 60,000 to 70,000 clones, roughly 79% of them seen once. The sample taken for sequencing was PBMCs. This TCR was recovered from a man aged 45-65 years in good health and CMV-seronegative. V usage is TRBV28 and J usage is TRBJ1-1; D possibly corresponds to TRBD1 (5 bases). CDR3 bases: TGTGCCAGCCAGGGGAACACTGAAGCTTTCTTT. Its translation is CASQGNTEAFF.